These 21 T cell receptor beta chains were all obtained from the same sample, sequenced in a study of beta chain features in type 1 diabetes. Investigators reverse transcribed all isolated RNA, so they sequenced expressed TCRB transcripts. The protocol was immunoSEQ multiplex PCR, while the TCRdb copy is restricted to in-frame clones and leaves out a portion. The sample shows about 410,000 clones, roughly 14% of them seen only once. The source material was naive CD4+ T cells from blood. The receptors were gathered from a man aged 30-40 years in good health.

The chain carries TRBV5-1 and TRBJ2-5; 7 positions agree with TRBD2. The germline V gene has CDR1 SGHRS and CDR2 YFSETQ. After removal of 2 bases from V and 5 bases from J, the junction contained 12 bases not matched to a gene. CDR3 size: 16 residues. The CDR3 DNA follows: TGCGCCAGCAGCTTCTTAGCGGGCCTCGCCGGGGAGACCCAGTACTTC. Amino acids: CASSFLAGLAGETQYF.

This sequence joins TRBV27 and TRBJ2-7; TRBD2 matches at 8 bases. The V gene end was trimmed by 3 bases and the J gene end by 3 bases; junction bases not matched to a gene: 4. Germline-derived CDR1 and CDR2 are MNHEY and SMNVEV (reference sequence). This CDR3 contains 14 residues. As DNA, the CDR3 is TGTGCCAGCAGTTTCCGGGAGGGCGGCTACGAGCAGTACGTC. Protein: CASSFREGGYEQYV.

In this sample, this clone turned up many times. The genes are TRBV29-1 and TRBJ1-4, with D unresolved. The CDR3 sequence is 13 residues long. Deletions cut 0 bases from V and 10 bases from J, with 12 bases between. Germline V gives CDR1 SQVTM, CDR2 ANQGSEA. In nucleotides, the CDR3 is TGCAGCGTTGAAGATCTCCCAGTAGGAAAACTGTTTTTT. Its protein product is CSVEDLPVGKLFF.

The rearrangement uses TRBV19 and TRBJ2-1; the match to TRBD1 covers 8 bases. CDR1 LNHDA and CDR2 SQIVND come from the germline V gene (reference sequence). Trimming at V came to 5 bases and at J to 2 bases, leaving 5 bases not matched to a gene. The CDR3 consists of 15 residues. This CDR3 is CASSAQGVAYNEQFF. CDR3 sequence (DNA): TGTGCCAGTAGTGCACAGGGGGTGGCCTACAATGAGCAGTTCTTC. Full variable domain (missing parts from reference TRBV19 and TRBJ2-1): DGGITQSPKYLFRKEGQNVTLSCEQNLNHDAMYWYRQDPGQGLRLIYYSQIVNDFQKGDIAEGYSVSREKKESFPLTVTSAQKNPTAFYLCASSAQGVAYNEQFFGPGTRLTVL.

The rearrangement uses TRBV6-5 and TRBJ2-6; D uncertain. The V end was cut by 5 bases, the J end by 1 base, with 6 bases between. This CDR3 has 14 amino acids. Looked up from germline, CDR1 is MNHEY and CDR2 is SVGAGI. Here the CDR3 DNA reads TGTGCCAGCAGTGCAGTATCTGGGGCCAACGTCCTGACTTTC. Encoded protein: CASSAVSGANVLTF.

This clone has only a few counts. CDR3 loop: CASSTGLAGSLEQYF. CDR3 coding DNA: TGTGCCAGCAGCACGGGACTAGCGGGGTCCCTGGAGCAGTACTTC. V and J are TRBV7-2 and TRBJ2-7; 13 nucleotides match TRBD2. Germline V lookup: CDR1 SGHTA, CDR2 FQGNSA. Trimming cost V 5 bases and J 7 bases; bases outside gene matches: 8. The CDR3 has 15 amino acids.

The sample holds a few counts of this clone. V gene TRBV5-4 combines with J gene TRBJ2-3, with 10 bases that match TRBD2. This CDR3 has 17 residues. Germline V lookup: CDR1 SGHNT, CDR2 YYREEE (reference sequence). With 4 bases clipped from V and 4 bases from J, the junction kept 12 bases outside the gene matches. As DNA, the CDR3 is TGTGCCAGCAGCACCCGTACCGGAGCGGGGGGGGCAGATACGCAGTATTTT. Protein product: CASSTRTGAGGADTQYF.

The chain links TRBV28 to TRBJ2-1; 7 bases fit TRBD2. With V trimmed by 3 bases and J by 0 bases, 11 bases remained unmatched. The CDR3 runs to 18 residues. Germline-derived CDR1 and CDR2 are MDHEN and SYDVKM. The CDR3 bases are TGTGCCAGCAGTTTGGCTAGCGGAGGAGGGAGCTCCTACAATGAGCAGTTCTTC. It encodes CASSLASGGGSSYNEQFF.

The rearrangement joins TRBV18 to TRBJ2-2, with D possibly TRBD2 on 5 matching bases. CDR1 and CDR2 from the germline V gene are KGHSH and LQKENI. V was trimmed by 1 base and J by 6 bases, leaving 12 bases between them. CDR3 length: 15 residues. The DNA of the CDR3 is TGTGCCAGCTCACCACGGGAGCCTGGCCCCGGGGAGCTGTTTTTT. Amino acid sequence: CASSPREPGPGELFF.

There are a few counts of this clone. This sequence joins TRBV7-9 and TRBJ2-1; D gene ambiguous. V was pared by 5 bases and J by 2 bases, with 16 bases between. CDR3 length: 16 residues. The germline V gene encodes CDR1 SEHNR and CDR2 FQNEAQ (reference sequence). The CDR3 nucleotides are TGTGCCAGCAGCCAAGGTCCGGGCGTGGCCTACAATGAGCAGTTCTTC. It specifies CASSQGPGVAYNEQFF. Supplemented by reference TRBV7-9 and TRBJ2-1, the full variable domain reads DTGVSQNPRHKITKRGQNVTFRCDPISEHNRLYWYRQTLGQGPEFLTYFQNEAQLEKSRLLSDRFSAERPKGSFSTLEIQRTEQGDSAMYLCASSQGPGVAYNEQFFGPGTRLTVL.

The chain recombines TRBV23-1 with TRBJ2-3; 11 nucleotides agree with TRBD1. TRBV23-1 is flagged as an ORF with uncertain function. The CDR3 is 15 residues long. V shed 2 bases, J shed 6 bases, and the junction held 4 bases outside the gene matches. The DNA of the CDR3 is TGCGCCAGCAGTCAACACGGACAGGGGGCGGATACGCAGTATTTT. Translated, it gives CASSQHGQGADTQYF.

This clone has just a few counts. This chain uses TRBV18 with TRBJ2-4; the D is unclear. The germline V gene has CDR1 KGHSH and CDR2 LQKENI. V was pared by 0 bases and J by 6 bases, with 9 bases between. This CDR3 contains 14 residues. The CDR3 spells CASSPPSVGNIQYF. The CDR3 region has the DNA TGTGCCAGCTCACCACCGTCTGTTGGAAACATTCAGTACTTC.

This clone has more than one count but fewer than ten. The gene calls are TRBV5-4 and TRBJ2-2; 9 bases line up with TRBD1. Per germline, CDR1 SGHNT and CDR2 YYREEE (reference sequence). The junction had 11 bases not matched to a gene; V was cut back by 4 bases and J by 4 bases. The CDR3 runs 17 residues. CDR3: CASSDPGQGKITGELFF. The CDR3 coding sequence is TGTGCCAGCAGCGATCCGGGACAGGGTAAAATCACCGGGGAGCTGTTTTTT.

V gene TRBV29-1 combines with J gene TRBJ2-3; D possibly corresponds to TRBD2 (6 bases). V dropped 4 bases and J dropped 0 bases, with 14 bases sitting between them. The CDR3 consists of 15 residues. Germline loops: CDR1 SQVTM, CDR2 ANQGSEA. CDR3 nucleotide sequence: TGCAGCGTTGTGGAGGGTTCTTACAGCACAGATACGCAGTATTTT. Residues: CSVVEGSYSTDTQYF.

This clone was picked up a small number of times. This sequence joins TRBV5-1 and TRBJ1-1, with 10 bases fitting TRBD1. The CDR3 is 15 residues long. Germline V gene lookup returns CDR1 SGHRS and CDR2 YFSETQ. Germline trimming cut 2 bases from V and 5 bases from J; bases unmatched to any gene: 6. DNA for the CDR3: TGCGCCAGCAGCTTCCAAGACAGGGGGCGAACTGAAGCTTTCTTT. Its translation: CASSFQDRGRTEAFF.

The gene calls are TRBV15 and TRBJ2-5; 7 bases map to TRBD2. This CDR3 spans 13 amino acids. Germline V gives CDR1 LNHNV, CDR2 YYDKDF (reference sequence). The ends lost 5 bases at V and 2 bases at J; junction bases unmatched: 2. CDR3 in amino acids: CATSPGGQETQYF. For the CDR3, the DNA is TGTGCCACCAGCCCCGGGGGGCAAGAGACCCAGTACTTC.

The CDR3 DNA sequence: TGTGCCAGCAGCTTAGGTCAGCGTGGCGAGCAGTACGTC. It yields the protein CASSLGQRGEQYV. The chain carries TRBV11-2 and TRBJ2-7; no definite D call. The CDR3 is 13 amino acids. V lost 1 base and J 6 bases, leaving 10 bases between the germline ends. Germline V gene data show CDR1 as SGHAT and CDR2 as FQNNGV.

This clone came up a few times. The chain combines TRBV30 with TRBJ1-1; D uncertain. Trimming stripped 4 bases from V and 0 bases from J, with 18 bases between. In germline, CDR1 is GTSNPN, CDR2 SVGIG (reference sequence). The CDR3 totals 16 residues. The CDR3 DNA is TGTGCCTGGACGGGCGGCGGGGTCTCCCTGAACACTGAAGCTTTCTTT. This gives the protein CAWTGGGVSLNTEAFF.

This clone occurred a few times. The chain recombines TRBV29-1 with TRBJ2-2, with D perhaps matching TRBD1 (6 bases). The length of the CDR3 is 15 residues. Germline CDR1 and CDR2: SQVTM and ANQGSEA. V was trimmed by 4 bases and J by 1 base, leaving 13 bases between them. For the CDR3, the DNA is TGCAGCGTTGCCGCGGACAGCCTGAACACCGGGGAGCTGTTTTTT. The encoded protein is CSVAADSLNTGELFF.

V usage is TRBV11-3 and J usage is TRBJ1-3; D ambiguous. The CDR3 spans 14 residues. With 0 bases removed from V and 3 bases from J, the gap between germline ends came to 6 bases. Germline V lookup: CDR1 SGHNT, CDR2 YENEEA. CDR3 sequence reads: CASSLDLFGNTIYF. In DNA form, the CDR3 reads TGTGCCAGCAGCTTAGATCTCTTTGGAAACACCATATATTTT.

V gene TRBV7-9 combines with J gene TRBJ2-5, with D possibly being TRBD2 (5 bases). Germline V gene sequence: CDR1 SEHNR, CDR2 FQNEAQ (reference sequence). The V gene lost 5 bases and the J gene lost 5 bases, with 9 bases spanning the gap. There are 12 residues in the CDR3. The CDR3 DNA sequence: TGTGCCAGCAGCACGCGAGGGGAGACCCAGTACTTC. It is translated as CASSTRGETQYF.